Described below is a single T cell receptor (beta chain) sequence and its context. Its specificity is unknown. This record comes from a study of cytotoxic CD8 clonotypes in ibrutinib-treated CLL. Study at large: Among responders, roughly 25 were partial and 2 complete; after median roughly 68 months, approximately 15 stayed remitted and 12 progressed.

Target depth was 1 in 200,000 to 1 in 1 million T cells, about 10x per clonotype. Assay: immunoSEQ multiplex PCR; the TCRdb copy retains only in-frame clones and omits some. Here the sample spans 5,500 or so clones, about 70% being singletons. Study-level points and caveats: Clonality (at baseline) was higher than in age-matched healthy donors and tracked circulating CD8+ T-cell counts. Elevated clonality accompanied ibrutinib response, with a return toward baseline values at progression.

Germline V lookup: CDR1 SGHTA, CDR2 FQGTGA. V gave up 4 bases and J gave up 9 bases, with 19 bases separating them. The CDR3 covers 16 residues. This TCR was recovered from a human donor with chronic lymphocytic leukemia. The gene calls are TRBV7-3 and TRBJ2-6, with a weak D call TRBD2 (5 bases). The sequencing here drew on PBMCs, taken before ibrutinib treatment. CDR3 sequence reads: CASSSPGERTDNVLTF. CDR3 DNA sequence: TGTGCCAGCAGCTCCCCCGGGGAACGGACGGACAACGTCCTGACTTTC.